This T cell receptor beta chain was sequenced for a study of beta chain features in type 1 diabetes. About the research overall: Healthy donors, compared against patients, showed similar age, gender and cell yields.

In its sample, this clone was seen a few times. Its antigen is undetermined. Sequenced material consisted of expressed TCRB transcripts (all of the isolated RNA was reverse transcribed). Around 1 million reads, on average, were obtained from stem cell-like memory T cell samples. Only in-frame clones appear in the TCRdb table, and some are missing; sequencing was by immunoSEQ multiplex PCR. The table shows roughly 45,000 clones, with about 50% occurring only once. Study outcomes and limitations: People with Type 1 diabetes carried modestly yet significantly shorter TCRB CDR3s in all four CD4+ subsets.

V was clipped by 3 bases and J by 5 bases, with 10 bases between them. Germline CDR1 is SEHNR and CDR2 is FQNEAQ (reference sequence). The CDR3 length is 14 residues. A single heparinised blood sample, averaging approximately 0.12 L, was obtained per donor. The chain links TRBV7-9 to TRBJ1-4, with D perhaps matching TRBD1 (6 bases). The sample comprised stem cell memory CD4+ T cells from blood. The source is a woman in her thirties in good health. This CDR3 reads CASSFQRGNEKLFF. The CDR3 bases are TGTGCCAGCAGCTTTCAGAGGGGGAATGAAAAACTGTTTTTT.